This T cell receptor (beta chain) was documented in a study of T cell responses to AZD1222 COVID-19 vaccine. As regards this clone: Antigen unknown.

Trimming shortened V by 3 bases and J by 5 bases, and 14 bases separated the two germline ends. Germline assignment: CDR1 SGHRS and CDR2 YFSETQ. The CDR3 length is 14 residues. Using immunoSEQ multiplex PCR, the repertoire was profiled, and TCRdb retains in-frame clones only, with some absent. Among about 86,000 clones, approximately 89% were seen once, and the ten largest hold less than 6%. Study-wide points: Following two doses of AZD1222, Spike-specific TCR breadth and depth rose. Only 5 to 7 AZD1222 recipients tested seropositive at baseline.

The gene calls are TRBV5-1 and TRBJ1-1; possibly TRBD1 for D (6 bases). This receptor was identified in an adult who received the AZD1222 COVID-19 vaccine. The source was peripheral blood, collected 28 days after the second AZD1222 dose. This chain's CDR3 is CASSSTGSETEAFF. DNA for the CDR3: TGCGCCAGCAGCTCTACAGGGAGTGAGACTGAAGCTTTCTTT.